A single sample gave rise to the 19 T cell receptor beta chains below, sequenced in a study of vaccination and CD4 T cells after COVID-19. These receptors' targets are unknown. Indicated treatment: roughly 11-day PBMC culture with coronavirus spike peptide pools or control peptides (ViraFEST assay). Sequenced with the Oncomine TCR Beta short-read assay was DNA taken from cultured CD4+ T cells. TCRdb reprocessed the PCR reads with MiXCR, giving one entry per CDR3 protein. Of a few thousand distinct CDR3 sequences detected, less than 20% appear once; the ten largest clones hold 15% to 20%. Sequencing was done on a sample of CD4+ T cells from blood, cultured in vitro. These receptors all stem from a human donor who had recovered from COVID-19.

Only one count was recorded for this clonotype. The conserved phenylalanine or tryptophan normally closing the CDR3 is absent here, so this likely arose from a read error. The DNA for the CDR3 is TGTGCCAGCAGCCCAAATACGAACACTGAAGCTTTCTAT. Translated: CASSPNTNTEAFY. The genes are TRBV7-3 and TRBJ1-1; D unclear. This CDR3 region has 13 residues. Trimming removed 5 bases at V and 1 base at J, with 8 bases between. From germline, CDR1 is SGHTA and CDR2 FQGTGA.

There are a few counts of this clonotype. CDR3 residues: CSAGDSNQPQHF. In DNA, the CDR3 is TGCAGTGCTGGGGACAGCAATCAGCCCCAGCATTTT. J is TRBJ1-5 and V is TRBV20-1; weak D call: TRBD1 (5 bases). The V gene's germline CDR1 is DFQATT and CDR2 SNEGSKA (reference sequence). This CDR3 is built from 12 residues. V was trimmed by 5 bases and J by 1 base, leaving 6 bases between them.

The V call is TRBV5-5, the J call TRBJ2-1; no clear D. V lost 3 bases, J lost 2 bases, and 12 bases lay in between. Germline CDR1 is SGHKS and CDR2 is YYEKEE (reference sequence). The CDR3 covers 15 residues. CDR3 in DNA: TGTGCCAGCAGCTGGGTTGGGATAACCTACAATGAGCAGTTCTTC. It translates to CASSWVGITYNEQFF.

This clonotype was detected a few times. The gene calls are TRBV5-1 and TRBJ1-1; 9 bases are shared with TRBD1. The V gene's germline CDR1 is SGHRS and CDR2 YFSETQ. The CDR3 sequence is 16 residues long. J gave up 11 bases and V 0 bases, and 14 bases lay outside the gene matches. In nucleotides, the CDR3 is TGCGCCAGCAGCTTGGGGGACAGGGCCGCCGCTCTTGGGGCTTTCTTT. Protein: CASSLGDRAAALGAFF. Supplemented by reference TRBV5-1 and TRBJ1-1, the full variable domain reads KAGVTQTPRYLIKTRGQQVTLSCSPISGHRSVSWYQQTPGQGLQFLFEYFSETQRNKGNFPGRFSGRQFSNSRSEMNVSTLELGDSALYLCASSLGDRAAALGAFFGQGTRLTVV.

The chain is built from TRBV20-1 and TRBJ2-7; 15 bases are a match to TRBD2. The CDR3 contains 16 residues. Germline V CDR1 and CDR2: DFQATT, SNEGSKA (reference sequence). The V segment lost 5 bases and the J segment 4 bases; nucleotides outside the gene matches: 9. CDR3 sequence: CSASGLAGGPQYEQYF. Written as DNA, the CDR3 is TGCAGTGCTTCGGGACTAGCGGGGGGCCCACAATACGAGCAGTACTTC.

This clonotype was counted a few times. The V gene is TRBV20-1, the J gene TRBJ1-5; D call uncertain. V was pared by 3 bases and J by 3 bases, with 12 bases between. Germline-derived CDR1 and CDR2 are DFQATT and SNEGSKA (reference sequence). There are 14 residues in the CDR3. CDR3 sequence: CSASGGYYNQPQHF. DNA of the CDR3: TGCAGTGCTAGCGGAGGGTACTACAATCAGCCCCAGCATTTT.

V gene TRBV7-9 combines with J gene TRBJ1-3; no firm D call. Germline CDR1 reads SEHNR; CDR2 reads FQNEAQ (reference sequence). This CDR3 is 15 amino acids long. Trimming removed 5 bases at V and 0 bases at J, with 11 bases between. CDR3 region: CASSQDGSSGNTIYF. The CDR3 DNA reads as TGTGCCAGCAGCCAGGACGGGTCCTCTGGAAACACCATATATTTT.

This clonotype counts as medium-sized. The chain employs TRBV20-1 and TRBJ2-5; 13 bases line up with TRBD2. Trimming took 3 bases from V and 1 from J; bases not matched to a gene: 2. Germline values: CDR1 DFQATT, CDR2 SNEGSKA (reference sequence). This CDR3 is 15 amino acids long. The CDR3 is CSASRTSGGQETQYF. CDR3 nucleotide sequence: TGCAGTGCTAGCCGGACTAGCGGGGGCCAAGAGACCCAGTACTTC.

This clonotype was observed a few times. J is TRBJ2-7 and V is TRBV6-1, with D perhaps TRBD1 (6 bases). The CDR3 spans 13 residues. The V gene lost 9 bases and the J gene lost 0 bases, with 12 bases spanning the gap. Germline CDR1 reads MNHNS; CDR2 reads SASEGT. The CDR3 nucleotides read TGTGCCAGTTTGGACAGCAACTCCTACGAGCAGTACTTC. Translating gives CASLDSNSYEQYF.

The rearrangement links TRBV5-1 to TRBJ2-3; D may correspond to TRBD1 or TRBD2 (5 bases each). V shed 8 bases and J shed 2 bases, with 12 bases lying between them. The CDR3 extends over 13 amino acids. Germline lookup yields CDR1 SGHRS and CDR2 YFSETQ. CDR3 DNA: TGCGCCAGTCGAGGGACGACCACAGATACGCAGTATTTT. It codes for CASRGTTTDTQYF.

The chain joins TRBV30 to TRBJ2-3; TRBD2 agrees at 10 bases. The CDR3 sequence is 15 residues long. The V gene end was trimmed by 3 bases and the J gene end by 0 bases; junction bases not matched to a gene: 3. CDR1 GTSNPN and CDR2 SVGIG come from the germline V gene (reference sequence). The CDR3 protein is CAWRAGLASTDTQYF. Written as DNA, the CDR3 is TGTGCCTGGAGGGCGGGACTAGCGAGCACAGATACGCAGTATTTT.

This clonotype has only a few counts. V is TRBV6-1 and J is TRBJ2-3, with D perhaps being TRBD1 or TRBD2 (6 bases each). V lost 11 bases and J 1 base, leaving 16 bases between the germline ends. Looked up from germline, CDR1 is MNHNS and CDR2 is SASEGT. This CDR3 is 14 amino acids long. The CDR3: CAVRGAQGTDTQYF. CDR3 bases: TGTGCCGTGAGGGGGGCGCAAGGCACAGATACGCAGTATTTT.

This clonotype is large in the sample. V is TRBV6-5 and J is TRBJ1-1, with D perhaps matching TRBD1 (5 bases). Germline V gene lookup returns CDR1 MNHEY and CDR2 SVGAGI. Deletions cut 4 bases from V and 5 bases from J, with 8 bases between. This CDR3 region has 12 residues. CDR3 coding DNA: TGTGCCAGCAGTTTCGGGGGAACTGAAGCTTTCTTT. It translates to CASSFGGTEAFF.

This clonotype was seen a few times. The chain employs TRBV7-6 and TRBJ1-6, with unresolved D. The CDR3 length is 19 residues. In germline, CDR1 is SGHVS, CDR2 FNYEAQ. The ends were cut back, 0 bases at V and 2 bases at J, with 17 bases in the middle. The chain's CDR3 is CASSLARAPNHAYNSPLHF. CDR3 coding DNA: TGTGCCAGCAGCTTAGCTCGAGCACCGAACCACGCCTATAATTCACCCCTCCACTTT.

This clonotype has only one observation. V is TRBV5-1 and J is TRBJ2-2; 7 nucleotides match TRBD1. Germline V gene lookup returns CDR1 SGHRS and CDR2 YFSETQ. V lost 3 bases, J lost 4 bases, and 6 bases stayed unmatched. The CDR3 has 15 residues. The CDR3: CASSSDRVGTGELFF. The CDR3 region has the DNA TGCGCCAGCAGCTCCGACAGGGTTGGCACCGGGGAGCTGTTTTTT.

There are a few counts of this clonotype. The chain uses TRBV12-3 or TRBV12-4 and TRBJ1-6; no clear D gene. The CDR3 has 14 residues. Trimming stripped 3 bases from V and 6 bases from J, with 9 bases between. In nucleotides, the CDR3 is TGTGCCAGCAGTTTGTTCTCGGCTAATTCACCCCTCCACTTT. It is translated as CASSLFSANSPLHF.

This sequence joins TRBV2 and TRBJ2-2, with D maybe TRBD2 (6 bases). The V gene's germline CDR1 is SNHLY and CDR2 FYNNEI. CDR3 size: 14 residues. V was trimmed by 7 bases and J by 1 base, leaving 10 bases between them. The CDR3 DNA reads TGTGCCAGCAAAGAGACTAGGAACACCGGGGAGCTGTTTTTT. This gives the protein CASKETRNTGELFF.

In its sample, this clonotype is medium-sized (0.01 to 0.1%). The chain's CDR3 is CASSRLLSGYGYTF. The CDR3 DNA reads as TGTGCCAGCAGTAGGCTTTTGTCAGGTTATGGCTACACCTTC. This chain uses TRBV12-3 or TRBV12-4 with TRBJ1-2; D call uncertain. This CDR3 is built from 14 residues. The V end was cut by 5 bases, the J end by 5 bases, with 15 bases between.

V is TRBV12-3 or TRBV12-4 and J is TRBJ2-7; D tentatively reads TRBD1 or TRBD2 (5 bases each). V lost 4 bases and J lost 3, with 10 bases in between. This CDR3 region has 13 residues. CDR3 DNA: TGTGCCAGCAGTTCGGGACGGAACTACGAGCAGTACTTC. Translated: CASSSGRNYEQYF.